The sequence of this TCR beta chain was determined in a study of CD8+ T cells in alopecia areata. General study points: For lesional scalp, especially alopecia totalis/universalis, clonality was higher than in normal scalp. Against the mouse data, patients shared TCRs less clearly, possibly for HLA reasons.

In alopecia areata patients, both lesional scalp punch biopsies and peripheral blood were collected. It was from PBMCs that CD4+ and CD8+ T cells were sorted. As the sequencing template, cDNA was produced by extracting RNA and reverse transcribing it. Assay: immunoSEQ multiplex PCR; the TCRdb copy retains only in-frame clones and omits some. The data hold roughly 150,000 clones, with 50% to 65% observed a single time. The CDR3 is 13 residues long. V lost 4 bases and J 10 bases, leaving 14 bases between the germline ends. CDR1 and CDR2 (germline): SGHTA, FQGNSA. Comments on this clone: Its antigen is unidentified.

The input for sequencing was CD8+ T cells sorted from blood, taken at week 0. This TCR came from a human donor with alopecia areata. The gene calls are TRBV7-2 and TRBJ2-1; no clear D gene. This chain's CDR3 is CASSSLGRDEQFF. CDR3 coding DNA: TGTGCCAGCAGCTCCCTAGGAAGAGACGAGCAGTTCTTC.